This T cell receptor beta chain was identified during a study of T cell responses to AZD1222 COVID-19 vaccine. Broader study findings: Donors in the cohort were predominantly white British and more often female, and clonal diversity was possibly underestimated. Baseline serostatus was positive in only a handful of AZD1222 recipients. Spike regions recognized by vaccine-associated CD4 TCRs spanned the protein, led by 160-218 and 743-854.

Details on this clone: Its antigen remains unknown.

Clones were sequenced by immunoSEQ multiplex PCR, and TCRdb holds only the in-frame ones, with some missing. The sample holds about 73,000 clones, roughly 89% seen once. Germline V CDR1 and CDR2: KGHSH, LQKENI. The CDR3 sequence is 14 residues long. V lost 5 bases to trimming and J lost 8 bases, with 15 bases between them. This rearrangement joins TRBV18 to TRBJ1-4; possibly TRBD1 for D (6 bases). The sequencing used peripheral blood, collected 28 days after the second AZD1222 dose. This clonotype was sampled from an adult who received the AZD1222 COVID-19 vaccine. Written as DNA, the CDR3 is TGTGCCAGCTCATCCGGTTCAACAGGGGAAAAACTGTTTTTT. Protein: CASSSGSTGEKLFF.